This entry lists 20 T cell receptor beta chains sequenced from one sample in a study of spatial heterogeneity in lung cancer. Indicated time point: sample taken at primary tumor resection. Whole RNA, which was extracted from tumor, nontumor lung tissue or frozen PBMC, was sequenced without any cell sorting. TCRdb reprocessed the 5' RACE reads with MiXCR, giving one entry per CDR3 protein. The top ten clones hold roughly 6.9% of a sample with tens of thousands of distinct CDR3 sequences, about an eighth of them seen once. The sample here was PBMCs, taken at surgery. Every receptor here comes from a male donor with early-stage non-small cell lung cancer.

In this sample, this clonotype turned up a few times. The gene calls are TRBV20-1 and TRBJ1-5; 9 bases map to TRBD1. The CDR3 totals 15 residues. Per germline, CDR1 DFQATT and CDR2 SNEGSKA (reference sequence). J gave up 4 bases and V 1 base, and 5 bases lay outside the gene matches. This chain's CDR3 is CSARGGTGLNQPQHF. CDR3 sequence (DNA): TGCAGTGCTAGAGGCGGGACAGGGCTTAATCAGCCCCAGCATTTT.

V and J are TRBV7-9 and TRBJ1-5; D not resolved. V shed 4 bases and J shed 4 bases, with 11 bases lying between them. CDR1 and CDR2 (germline): SEHNR, FQNEAQ (reference sequence). The CDR3 spans 14 residues. The CDR3: CASSWAGENQPQHF. Written as DNA, the CDR3 is TGTGCCAGCAGCTGGGCCGGGGAAAATCAGCCCCAGCATTTT.

The chain carries TRBV4-1 and TRBJ1-1, with D hard to call. V lost 2 bases and J lost 3, with 10 bases in between. Germline values: CDR1 MGHRA, CDR2 YSYEKL. This CDR3 is built from 14 residues. This CDR3 reads CASSQMQSDTEAFF. Here the CDR3 DNA reads TGCGCCAGCAGCCAAATGCAATCGGACACTGAAGCTTTCTTT.

This clonotype was counted between two and nine times. This sequence joins TRBV12-3 or TRBV12-4 and TRBJ1-5, with 9 bases that match TRBD1. This CDR3 has 13 residues. Unmatched junction bases numbered 1, after V lost 3 bases and J lost 7 bases. DNA for the CDR3: TGTGCCAGCAGTTTGACAGGGGGGCAGCCCCAGCATTTT. The encoded protein is CASSLTGGQPQHF.

This clonotype was seen only a few times. V is TRBV18 and J is TRBJ2-3; D is uncertain. The CDR3 extends over 13 amino acids. Trimming cost V 2 bases and J 3 bases, with 6 bases left between them. The germline V gene has CDR1 KGHSH and CDR2 LQKENI. This chain's CDR3 is CASSPIGTDTQYF. The CDR3 DNA follows: TGTGCCAGCTCACCAATAGGAACAGATACGCAGTATTTT.

V usage is TRBV24-1 and J usage is TRBJ2-1, with 13 positions matching TRBD2. Germline lookup yields CDR1 KGHDR and CDR2 SFDVKD. The V and J ends lost 7 bases and 9 bases, in that order; junction bases with no gene match: 11. There are 16 residues in the CDR3. The CDR3: CATSAPLAGGRGEQFF. The CDR3 DNA reads TGTGCCACCAGCGCACCACTAGCGGGAGGGCGCGGTGAGCAGTTCTTC.

The sample holds many counts of this clonotype. The chain is built from TRBV29-1 and TRBJ2-2, with 7 bases that match TRBD1. From germline, CDR1 is SQVTM and CDR2 ANQGSEA. With V trimmed by 0 bases and J by 4 bases, 5 bases remained unmatched. This CDR3 has 15 residues. Written as DNA, the CDR3 is TGCAGCGTTGAAGAGACAGGGTCTCCCACCGGGGAGCTGTTTTTT. It translates to CSVEETGSPTGELFF.

The chain uses TRBV30 and TRBJ1-1; the match to TRBD1 covers 10 bases. Unmatched junction bases numbered 4, after V lost 6 bases and J lost 3 bases. Germline CDR1 is GTSNPN and CDR2 is SVGIG (reference sequence). The CDR3 consists of 13 residues. CDR3 nucleotides: TGTGCCTGTGGGGACAGGGGAGACACTGAAGCTTTCTTT. It codes for CACGDRGDTEAFF.

This clonotype has a handful of counts. The rearrangement uses TRBV3-1 and TRBJ2-7; D is uncertain. Trimming stripped 0 bases from V and 6 bases from J, with 9 bases between. Germline lookup yields CDR1 LGHDT and CDR2 YNNKEL (reference sequence). This CDR3 comprises 13 residues. In nucleotides, the CDR3 is TGTGCCAGCAGCCAAGATCCCTTGCCCGAGCAGTACTTC. This translates into CASSQDPLPEQYF.

Many counts were recorded for this clonotype. The chain couples TRBV9 to TRBJ2-7; D might be TRBD1 (5 bases). The V end lost 0 bases, the J end lost 5 bases, and 9 bases lay between the germline ends. Germline lookup yields CDR1 SGDLS and CDR2 YYNGEE. The CDR3 extends over 13 amino acids. In DNA, the CDR3 is TGTGCCAGCAGCGTAGCAGGGTTGAACGAGCAGTACTTC. Its protein product is CASSVAGLNEQYF.

The V gene is TRBV7-9, the J gene TRBJ2-7; D may correspond to TRBD1 or TRBD2 (6 bases each). Trimming took 7 bases from V and 2 from J, leaving 12 bases between them. CDR1 is SEHNR and CDR2 is FQNEAQ in the germline V gene (reference sequence). The length of the CDR3 is 13 residues. The CDR3 coding sequence is TGTGCCAGCAACCGGGGGCTGGCCTACGAGCAGTACTTC. This encodes CASNRGLAYEQYF. Variable domain in full (rest from reference TRBV7-9 and TRBJ2-7): DTGVSQNPRHKITKRGQNVTFRCDPISEHNRLYWYRQTLGQGPEFLTYFQNEAQLEKSRLLSDRFSAERPKGSFSTLEIQRTEQGDSAMYLCASNRGLAYEQYFGPGTRLTVT.

This clonotype was found a few times. V gene TRBV5-1 combines with J gene TRBJ2-7, with 11 positions matching TRBD1. The CDR3 covers 15 residues. J lost 3 bases, V lost 1 base, and 3 bases had no gene match. Germline V gives CDR1 SGHRS, CDR2 YFSETQ. CDR3 sequence: CASSLSGTGGYEQYF. The CDR3 DNA follows: TGCGCCAGCAGCTTGTCCGGGACAGGGGGCTACGAGCAGTACTTC.

This clonotype showed up many times. V usage is TRBV29-1 and J usage is TRBJ1-1, with D unresolved. Germline V CDR1 and CDR2: SQVTM, ANQGSEA. V was shortened by 4 bases and J by 3 bases, with 3 bases between the two germline ends. The CDR3 consists of 10 residues. As DNA, the CDR3 is TGCAGCGTTGCTCACACTGAAGCTTTCTTT. This encodes CSVAHTEAFF.

Written as DNA, the CDR3 is TGTGCCAGCAGTGCCGGGACAGGGGCCACAGATACGCAGTATTTT. This gives the protein CASSAGTGATDTQYF. This chain uses TRBV6-5 with TRBJ2-3; 10 bases are shared with TRBD1. Germline-derived CDR1 and CDR2 are MNHEY and SVGAGI. This CDR3 comprises 15 residues. V lost 5 bases to trimming and J lost 2 bases; unmatched junction nucleotides: 4.

The sample holds a few counts of this clonotype. This chain connects TRBV20-1 to TRBJ2-5; D is ambiguous. Looked up from germline, CDR1 is DFQATT and CDR2 is SNEGSKA (reference sequence). This CDR3 has 12 residues. V was shortened by 6 bases and J by 0 bases, with 8 bases between the two germline ends. This CDR3 reads CSAVQYQETQYF. The CDR3, as DNA: TGCAGTGCCGTCCAGTACCAAGAGACCCAGTACTTC.

There are many counts of this clonotype. The chain employs TRBV10-3 and TRBJ2-1, with 8 bases aligning to TRBD2. This CDR3 contains 13 residues. V gave up 8 bases and J gave up 6 bases; unmatched junction bases: 6. CDR1 and CDR2 from the germline V gene are ENHRY and SYGVKD. The CDR3 protein is CAIEAGVSNEQFF. CDR3 sequence (DNA): TGTGCCATCGAAGCGGGAGTCTCCAATGAGCAGTTCTTC.

The chain has TRBV2 and TRBJ2-7; D is unresolved. V lost 3 bases and J lost 2, with 11 bases in between. This CDR3 has 14 residues. The germline V gene has CDR1 SNHLY and CDR2 FYNNEI. CDR3 bases: TGTGCCAGCAGTGAGAAGAACTTTCCCTACGAGCAGTACTTC. This sequence encodes CASSEKNFPYEQYF.

This chain joins TRBV9 and TRBJ2-1; 7 nucleotides line up with TRBD2. Per germline, CDR1 SGDLS and CDR2 YYNGEE. Germline trimming cut 2 bases from V and 7 bases from J; bases unmatched to any gene: 12. The CDR3 has 16 amino acids. The chain's CDR3 is CASSVIAGARPNEQFF. CDR3 DNA sequence: TGTGCCAGCAGCGTTATAGCGGGTGCCCGTCCAAATGAGCAGTTCTTC. Supplemented by reference TRBV9 and TRBJ2-1, the full variable domain reads DSGVTQTPKHLITATGQRVTLRCSPRSGDLSVYWYQQSLDQGLQFLIQYYNGEERAKGNILERFSAQQFPDLHSELNLSSLELGDSALYFCASSVIAGARPNEQFFGPGTRLTVL.

This clonotype appeared a few times. The chain has TRBV9 and TRBJ2-7; D is perhaps TRBD1 (6 bases). The CDR3 length is 13 residues. Trimming removed 7 bases from V and 6 bases from J, with 17 bases in between. CDR1 and CDR2 (germline): SGDLS, YYNGEE. This CDR3 is CASGPGQTREQYF. The CDR3 region has the DNA TGTGCCAGCGGTCCGGGACAAACTCGCGAGCAGTACTTC.

This clonotype was detected a few times. The chain joins TRBV6-5 to TRBJ2-1; possibly TRBD1 for D (5 bases). The germline V gene has CDR1 MNHEY and CDR2 SVGAGI. CDR3 length equals 14 residues. Trimming pared 2 bases from V and 7 bases from J, leaving 12 bases between. The CDR3 DNA follows: TGTGCCAGCAGTTACAGGGGCCTTGGGAATGAGCAGTTCTTC. Encoded protein: CASSYRGLGNEQFF.